Below, one TCR beta chain is given with its context. This record comes from a study of CDR3 diversity in severe acne. From the PCR reads, TCRdb called clonotypes with MiXCR, one entry per CDR3 protein. The sample consists of roughly 79,000 distinct CDR3 sequences, approximately 49% of them appearing once. The origin of this receptor is a male donor with severe acne vulgaris. Sequences were obtained from blood.

CDR3 protein: CSAMEENYGYTF. The CDR3 DNA follows: TGCAGTGCCATGGAAGAGAACTATGGCTACACCTTC. The chain employs TRBV20-1 and TRBJ1-2; D unclear. The germline V and J ends were trimmed by 6 bases and 2 bases, with 10 bases remaining between them. Germline CDR1 DFQATT, CDR2 SNEGSKA (reference sequence). The CDR3 is 12 amino acids.